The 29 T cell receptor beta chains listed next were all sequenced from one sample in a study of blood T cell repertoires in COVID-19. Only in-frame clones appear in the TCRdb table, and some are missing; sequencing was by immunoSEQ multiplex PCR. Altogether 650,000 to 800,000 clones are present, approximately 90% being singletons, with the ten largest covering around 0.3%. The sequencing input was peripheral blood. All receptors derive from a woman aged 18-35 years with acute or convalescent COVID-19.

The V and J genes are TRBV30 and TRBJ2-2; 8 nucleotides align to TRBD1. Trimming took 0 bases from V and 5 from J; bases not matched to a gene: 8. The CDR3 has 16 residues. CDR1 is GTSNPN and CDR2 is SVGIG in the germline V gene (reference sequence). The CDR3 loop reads CAWSVWLGQGTGELFF. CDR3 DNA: TGTGCCTGGAGTGTATGGCTCGGACAGGGAACCGGGGAGCTGTTTTTT.

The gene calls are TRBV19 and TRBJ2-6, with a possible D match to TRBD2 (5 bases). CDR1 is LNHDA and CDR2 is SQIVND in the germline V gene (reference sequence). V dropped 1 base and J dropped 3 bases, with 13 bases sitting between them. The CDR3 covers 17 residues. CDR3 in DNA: TGTGCCAGTAGTATAGGGACTTCTGGTCGTGGGGCCAACGTCCTGACTTTC. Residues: CASSIGTSGRGANVLTF.

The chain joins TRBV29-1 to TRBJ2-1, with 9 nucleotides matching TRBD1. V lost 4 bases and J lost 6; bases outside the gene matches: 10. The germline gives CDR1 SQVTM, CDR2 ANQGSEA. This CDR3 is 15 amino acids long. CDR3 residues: CSVVAGQGRGNEQFF. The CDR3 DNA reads TGCAGCGTTGTGGCCGGACAGGGGAGAGGCAATGAGCAGTTCTTC.

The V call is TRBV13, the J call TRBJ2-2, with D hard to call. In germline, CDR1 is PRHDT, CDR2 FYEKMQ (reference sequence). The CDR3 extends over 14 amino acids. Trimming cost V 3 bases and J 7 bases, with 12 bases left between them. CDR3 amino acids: CASSLLLVGGELFF. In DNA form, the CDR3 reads TGTGCCAGCAGCTTGCTGCTAGTTGGCGGGGAGCTGTTTTTT.

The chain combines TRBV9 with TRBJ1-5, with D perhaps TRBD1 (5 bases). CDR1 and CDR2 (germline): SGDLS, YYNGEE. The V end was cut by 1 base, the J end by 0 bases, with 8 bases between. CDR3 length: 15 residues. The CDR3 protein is CASSVPGDSNQPQHF. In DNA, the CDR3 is TGTGCCAGCAGCGTACCGGGGGATAGCAATCAGCCCCAGCATTTT. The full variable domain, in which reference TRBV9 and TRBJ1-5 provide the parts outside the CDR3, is DSGVTQTPKHLITATGQRVTLRCSPRSGDLSVYWYQQSLDQGLQFLIQYYNGEERAKGNILERFSAQQFPDLHSELNLSSLELGDSALYFCASSVPGDSNQPQHFGDGTRLSIL.

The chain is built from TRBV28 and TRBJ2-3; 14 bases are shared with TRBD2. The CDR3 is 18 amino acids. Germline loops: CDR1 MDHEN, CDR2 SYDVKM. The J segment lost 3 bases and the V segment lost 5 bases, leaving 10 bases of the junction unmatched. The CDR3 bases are TGTGCCAGCAGTACCGGACTAGCGGGGGGAATCTTGACAGATACGCAGTATTTT. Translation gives CASSTGLAGGILTDTQYF. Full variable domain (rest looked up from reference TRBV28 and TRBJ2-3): DVKVTQSSRYLVKRTGEKVFLECVQDMDHENMFWYRQDPGLGLRLIYFSYDVKMKEKGDIPEGYSVSREKKERFSLILESASTNQTSMYLCASSTGLAGGILTDTQYFGPGTRLTVL.

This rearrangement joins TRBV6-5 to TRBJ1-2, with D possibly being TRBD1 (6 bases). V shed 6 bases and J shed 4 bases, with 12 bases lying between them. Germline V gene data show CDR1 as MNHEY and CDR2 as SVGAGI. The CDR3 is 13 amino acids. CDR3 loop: CASRQGQFYGYTF. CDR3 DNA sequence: TGTGCCAGCAGGCAGGGGCAATTCTATGGCTACACCTTC.

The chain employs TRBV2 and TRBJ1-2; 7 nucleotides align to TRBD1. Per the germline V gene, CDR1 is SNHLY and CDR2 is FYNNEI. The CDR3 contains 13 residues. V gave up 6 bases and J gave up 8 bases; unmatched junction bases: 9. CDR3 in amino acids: CASRDTGVGGYTF. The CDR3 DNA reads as TGTGCCAGCAGAGATACAGGGGTGGGAGGCTACACCTTC. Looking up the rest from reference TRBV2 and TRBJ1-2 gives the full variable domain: EPEVTQTPSHQVTQMGQEVILRCVPISNHLYFYWYRQILGQKVEFLVSFYNNEISEKSEIFDDQFSVERPDGSNFTLKIRSTKLEDSAMYFCASRDTGVGGYTFGSGTRLTVV.

CDR3 nucleotide sequence: TGTGCCAGCAGTCTCACACATGGGGCTTACGAGCAGTACTTC. It encodes CASSLTHGAYEQYF. This rearrangement joins TRBV3-1 (or the pseudogene TRBV3-2) to TRBJ2-7; D is perhaps TRBD1 (5 bases). Trimming left V 6 bases short and J 4 bases short, with 16 bases between. The CDR3 sequence is 14 residues long. Per the germline V gene, CDR1 is LGHDT and CDR2 is YNNKEL (reference sequence).

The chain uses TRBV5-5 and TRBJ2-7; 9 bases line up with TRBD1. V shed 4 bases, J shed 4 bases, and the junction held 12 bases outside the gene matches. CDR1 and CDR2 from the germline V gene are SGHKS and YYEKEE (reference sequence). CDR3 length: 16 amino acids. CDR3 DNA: TGTGCCAGCAGCGGGGACAGGGCAGGCAATCCATACGAGCAGTACTTC. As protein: CASSGDRAGNPYEQYF.

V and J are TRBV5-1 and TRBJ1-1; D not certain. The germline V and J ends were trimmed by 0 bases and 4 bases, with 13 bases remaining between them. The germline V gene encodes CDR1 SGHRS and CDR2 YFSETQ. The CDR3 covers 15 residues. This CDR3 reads CASSLVPGSGTEAFF. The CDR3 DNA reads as TGCGCCAGCAGCTTGGTTCCGGGGAGCGGCACTGAAGCTTTCTTT.

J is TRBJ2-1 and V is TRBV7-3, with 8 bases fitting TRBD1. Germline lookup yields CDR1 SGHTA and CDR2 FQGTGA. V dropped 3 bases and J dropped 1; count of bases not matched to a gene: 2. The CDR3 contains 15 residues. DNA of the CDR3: TGTGCCAGCAGCTTCGGACAGGGATCCTACAATGAGCAGTTCTTC. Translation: CASSFGQGSYNEQFF.

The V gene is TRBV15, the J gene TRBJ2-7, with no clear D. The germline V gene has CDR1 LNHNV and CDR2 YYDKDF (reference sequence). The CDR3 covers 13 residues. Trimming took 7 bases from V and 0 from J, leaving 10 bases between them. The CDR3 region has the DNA TGTGCCACCATCAGGTCCAGCTCCTACGAGCAGTACTTC. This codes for CATIRSSSYEQYF.

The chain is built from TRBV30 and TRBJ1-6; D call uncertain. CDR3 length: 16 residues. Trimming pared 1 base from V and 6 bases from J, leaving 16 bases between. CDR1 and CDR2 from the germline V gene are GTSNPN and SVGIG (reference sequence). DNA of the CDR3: TGTGCCTGGAGTGCCTTAAGGACCGCGGGTAATTCACCCCTCCACTTT. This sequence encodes CAWSALRTAGNSPLHF.

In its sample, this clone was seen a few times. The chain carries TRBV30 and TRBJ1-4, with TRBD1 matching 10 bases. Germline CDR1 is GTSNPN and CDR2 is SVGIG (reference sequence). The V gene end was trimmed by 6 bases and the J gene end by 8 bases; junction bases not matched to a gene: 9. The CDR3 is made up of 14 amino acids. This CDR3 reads CACLRQGAGEKLFF. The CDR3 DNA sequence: TGTGCCTGCCTACGACAGGGGGCAGGGGAAAAACTGTTTTTT.

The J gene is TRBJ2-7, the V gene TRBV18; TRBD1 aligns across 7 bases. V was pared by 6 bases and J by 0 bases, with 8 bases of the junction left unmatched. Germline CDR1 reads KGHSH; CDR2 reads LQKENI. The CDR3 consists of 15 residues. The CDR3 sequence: CASSDTGVSSYEQYF. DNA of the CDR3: TGTGCCAGCTCGGACACAGGGGTAAGCTCCTACGAGCAGTACTTC.

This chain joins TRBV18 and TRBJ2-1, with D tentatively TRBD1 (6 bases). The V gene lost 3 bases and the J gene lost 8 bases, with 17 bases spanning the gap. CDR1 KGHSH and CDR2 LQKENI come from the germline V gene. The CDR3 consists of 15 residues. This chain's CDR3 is CASSPESQGRDEQFF. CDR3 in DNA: TGTGCCAGCTCACCCGAATCACAGGGTCGGGATGAGCAGTTCTTC.

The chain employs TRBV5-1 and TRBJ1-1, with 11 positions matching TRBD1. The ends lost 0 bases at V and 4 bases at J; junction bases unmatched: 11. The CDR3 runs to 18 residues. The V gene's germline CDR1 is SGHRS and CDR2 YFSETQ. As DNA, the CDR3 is TGCGCCAGCAGCTTGGCCGGACAGGGGGCATCTGGTCGCACTGAAGCTTTCTTT. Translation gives CASSLAGQGASGRTEAFF. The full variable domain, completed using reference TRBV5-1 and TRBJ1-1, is KAGVTQTPRYLIKTRGQQVTLSCSPISGHRSVSWYQQTPGQGLQFLFEYFSETQRNKGNFPGRFSGRQFSNSRSEMNVSTLELGDSALYLCASSLAGQGASGRTEAFFGQGTRLTVV.

In nucleotides, the CDR3 is TGTGCCAGCAGCTTAAATCTTGTAAGGAGATGGCCGGAAGCTTTCTTT. Encoded protein: CASSLNLVRRWPEAFF. This chain links TRBV7-8 with TRBJ1-1; D is unresolved. Germline assignment: CDR1 SGHVS and CDR2 FQNEAQ. The length of the CDR3 is 16 residues. Trimming cost V 2 bases and J 8 bases, with 21 bases left between them.

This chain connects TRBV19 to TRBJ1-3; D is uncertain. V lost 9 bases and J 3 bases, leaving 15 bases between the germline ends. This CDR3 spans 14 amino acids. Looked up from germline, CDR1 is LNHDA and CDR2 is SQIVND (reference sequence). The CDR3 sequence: CASKQQAIGNTIYF. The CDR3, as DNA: TGTGCCAGCAAGCAGCAAGCGATTGGAAACACCATATATTTT.

The CDR3 spells CASSLGEQGADSPLHF. The CDR3 DNA is TGTGCCAGCAGCTTAGGGGAACAGGGGGCAGATTCACCCCTCCACTTT. The chain joins TRBV21-1 to TRBJ1-6; TRBD1 is the table's D call, not checked against the DNA. TRBV21-1 is a pseudogene segment. CDR3 length: 16 residues.

CDR3 sequence: CASSPTGGLSEQYF. The CDR3 nucleotides are TGCGCCAGCAGCCCGACAGGGGGTCTGTCCGAGCAGTACTTC. This chain joins TRBV4-3 and TRBJ2-7; 9 bases match TRBD1. The CDR3 consists of 14 residues. Germline loops: CDR1 LGHNA, CDR2 YSLEER. J was trimmed by 6 bases and V by 4 bases; bases with no gene match: 7.

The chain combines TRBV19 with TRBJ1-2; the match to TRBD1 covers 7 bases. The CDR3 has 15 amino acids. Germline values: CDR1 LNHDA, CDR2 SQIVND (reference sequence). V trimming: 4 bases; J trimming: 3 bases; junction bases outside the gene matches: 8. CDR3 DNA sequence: TGTGCCAGTAGTAGCGGACAGGCCTGGGACTATGGCTACACCTTC. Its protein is CASSSGQAWDYGYTF.

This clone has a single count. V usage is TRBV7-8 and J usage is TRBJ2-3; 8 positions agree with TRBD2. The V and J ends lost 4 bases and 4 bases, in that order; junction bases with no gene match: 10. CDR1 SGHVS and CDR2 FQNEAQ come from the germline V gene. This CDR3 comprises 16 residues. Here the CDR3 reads CASSSVAGTKSDTQYF. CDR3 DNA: TGTGCCAGCAGCTCGGTAGCGGGGACTAAATCAGATACGCAGTATTTT.

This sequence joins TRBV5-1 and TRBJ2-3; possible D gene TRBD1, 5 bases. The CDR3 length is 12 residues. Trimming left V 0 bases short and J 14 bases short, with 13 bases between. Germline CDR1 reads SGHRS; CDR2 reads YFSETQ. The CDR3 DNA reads TGCGCCAGCAGCTTGGACAGGCCAAGGATGTATTTT. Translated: CASSLDRPRMYF.

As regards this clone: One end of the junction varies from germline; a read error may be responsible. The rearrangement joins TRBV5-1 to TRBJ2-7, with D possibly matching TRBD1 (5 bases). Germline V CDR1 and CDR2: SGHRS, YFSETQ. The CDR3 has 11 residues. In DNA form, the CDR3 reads TGCGCCAGCAGGTCGCAGGGTCCTTTGGACTTC. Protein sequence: CASRSQGPLDF.

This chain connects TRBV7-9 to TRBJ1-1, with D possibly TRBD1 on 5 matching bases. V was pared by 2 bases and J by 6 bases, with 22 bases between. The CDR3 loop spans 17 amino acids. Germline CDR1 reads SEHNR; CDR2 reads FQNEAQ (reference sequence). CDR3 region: CASSLQGQYLGLAEAFF. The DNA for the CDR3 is TGTGCCAGCAGCTTACAGGGCCAATATTTAGGTTTGGCTGAAGCTTTCTTT.

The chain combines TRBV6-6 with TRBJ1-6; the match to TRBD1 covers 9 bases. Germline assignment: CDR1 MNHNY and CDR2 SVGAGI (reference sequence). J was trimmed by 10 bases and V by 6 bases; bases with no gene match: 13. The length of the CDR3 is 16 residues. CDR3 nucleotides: TGTGCCAGCAGCTATAATCCGGGACAGGGTGTGTCACCCCTCCACTTT. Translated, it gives CASSYNPGQGVSPLHF.

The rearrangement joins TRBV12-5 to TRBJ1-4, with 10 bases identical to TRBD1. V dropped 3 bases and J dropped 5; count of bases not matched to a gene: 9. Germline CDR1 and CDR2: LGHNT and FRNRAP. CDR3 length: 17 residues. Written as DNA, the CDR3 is TGTGCTAGTGGTTTCAGGACAGGGGGTCAAGAAAATGAAAAACTGTTTTTT. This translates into CASGFRTGGQENEKLFF. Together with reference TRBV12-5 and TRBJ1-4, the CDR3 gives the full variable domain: DARVTQTPRHKVTEMGQEVTMRCQPILGHNTVFWYRQTMMQGLELLAYFRNRAPLDDSGMPKDRFSAEMPDATLATLKIQPSEPRDSAVYFCASGFRTGGQENEKLFFGSGTQLSVL.